This T cell receptor beta chain was obtained from a study of T-cell reconstitution after alpha-beta-depleted transplantation in children. The table lists this clonotype with a few counts. The germline V gene encodes CDR1 LNHDA and CDR2 SQIVND (reference sequence). Trimming left V 6 bases short and J 1 base short, with 7 bases between. The CDR3 loop spans 14 amino acids. TCRbeta library construction was performed incorporating unique molecular identifiers. MiXCR, run by TCRdb on the PCR reads, gives a single entry per CDR3 protein. The data contain hundreds of thousands of distinct CDR3 sequences, approximately 10% of them singletons.

The chain links TRBV19 to TRBJ2-6; D remains unclear. The sequenced sample was PBMCs from the stem cell graft donor, obtained from the stem cell graft. The sequence came from a human donor who donated a stem cell graft to a child with acute lymphoblastic leukemia. Here the CDR3 DNA reads TGTGCCAGTAGAACCCGTTCTGGGGCCAACGTCCTGACTTTC. This encodes CASRTRSGANVLTF.